The TCR beta chain under discussion was sequenced for a study of T cell responses to AZD1222 COVID-19 vaccine. Study-level points and caveats: A reported finding is that nearly half of spike-specific TCRs target unmutated variant regions.

CDR3 length equals 14 residues. CDR1 and CDR2 from the germline V gene are LGHDT and YNNKEL (reference sequence). Trimming pared 1 base from V and 4 bases from J, leaving 10 bases between. Of note for this clone: Its antigen remains unidentified.

The analysis combined second doses at about 4 or about 12 weeks. The data were produced by immunoSEQ multiplex PCR, yet TCRdb's version contains in-frame clones alone and is incomplete. Of 120,000 or so clones in the sample, over 85% were seen once. The chain carries TRBV3-1 (or the pseudogene TRBV3-2) and TRBJ2-5; D possibly uses TRBD1 or TRBD2 (5 bases each). Sequenced material: peripheral blood, taken 28 days after the second AZD1222 dose. The source is an adult who received the AZD1222 COVID-19 vaccine. Here the CDR3 reads CASSQVGGGETQYF. CDR3 DNA: TGTGCCAGCAGCCAAGTAGGTGGGGGAGAGACCCAGTACTTC.